This passage covers 5 T cell receptor beta chains from one sample sequenced in a study of patients and donors after allogeneic stem cell transplantation. MiXCR, run by TCRdb on the RT-PCR reads, gives a single entry per CDR3 protein. Of about 87,000 distinct CDR3 sequences listed, 5% are singletons. The sample was blood, either unsorted or a sorted T cell fraction (not recorded which). These receptors all come from a human donor who was either an allogeneic HSCT recipient or a stem cell or donor lymphocyte infusion donor (not recorded which). It is not recorded whose cells these are; they may come from a transplant donor.

This clonotype was counted at least ten times. This chain uses TRBV15 with TRBJ1-1, with a weak D call TRBD1 (6 bases). CDR1 and CDR2 (germline): LNHNV, YYDKDF (reference sequence). Trimming pared 5 bases from V and 1 base from J, leaving 11 bases between. The CDR3 runs 14 residues. The CDR3 DNA reads as TGTGCCACCAGCTTCGCACAGGGGAACACTGAAGCTTTCTTT. Encoded protein: CATSFAQGNTEAFF.

With respect to this clonotype: A much larger clone lies one base from this, so it may be a read error. V and J are TRBV7-8 and TRBJ2-7; D is uncertain. CDR3 length equals 15 residues. Germline V CDR1 and CDR2: SGHVS, FQNEAQ. In nucleotides, the CDR3 is TGTGCCGGCAGCTCATCCATCGGGCTCCTCTACGAGCAGTACTTC. Its translation: CAGSSSIGLLYEQYF.

This clonotype came up many times. This chain links TRBV4-2 with TRBJ1-3; D ambiguous. This CDR3 region has 14 residues. Germline V gene data show CDR1 as LGHNA and CDR2 as YNFKEQ. Trimming stripped 0 bases from V and 4 bases from J, with 7 bases between. The CDR3 region is CASSQENRGNTIYF. DNA for the CDR3: TGTGCCAGCAGCCAAGAGAACAGAGGAAACACCATATATTTT.

This clonotype has at least ten counts. The V call is TRBV2, the J call TRBJ1-6; the D gene is possibly TRBD1 (5 bases). CDR3 length: 12 amino acids. Germline CDR1 is SNHLY and CDR2 is FYNNEI. V lost 2 bases and J lost 10, with 6 bases in between. Here the CDR3 reads CASSERTSPLHF. CDR3 in DNA: TGTGCCAGCAGTGAACGGACATCACCCCTCCACTTT.

This clonotype came up many times. This chain connects TRBV12-5 to TRBJ1-1, with D unclear. This CDR3 comprises 14 residues. V lost 3 bases and J lost 1, with 9 bases in between. The germline V gene has CDR1 LGHNT and CDR2 FRNRAP. CDR3 DNA sequence: TGTGCTAGTGGTTTCTGGACGGGGAACACTGAAGCTTTCTTT. Amino acids: CASGFWTGNTEAFF.